Listed here are 24 T cell receptor beta chains from one sample, sequenced in a study of blood T cell repertoires in COVID-19. Some clones are missing from TCRdb's copy, which holds only in-frame ones; the method was immunoSEQ multiplex PCR. The profile covers roughly 84,000 clones, with 70% to 85% appearing a single time and roughly 4% taken by the ten largest. The material sequenced was peripheral blood. The origin of the receptors is a woman aged 50 to 60 with acute or convalescent COVID-19.

CDR3 nucleotide sequence: TGTGCCAGCAGCCCCGGCAGCGGGGAGATCGGGGAGCTGTTTTTT. Translating gives CASSPGSGEIGELFF. The rearrangement joins TRBV7-9 to TRBJ2-2, with 7 bases aligning to TRBD2. Germline CDR1 reads SEHNR; CDR2 reads FQNEAQ (reference sequence). The CDR3 covers 15 residues. Trimming took 5 bases from V and 7 from J; bases not matched to a gene: 10.

There are a few counts of this clone. The chain is built from TRBV30 and TRBJ1-3, with TRBD1 as a possible D gene (5 bases). The CDR3 is 14 residues long. The germline V gene has CDR1 GTSNPN and CDR2 SVGIG (reference sequence). The V and J ends lost 1 base and 4 bases respectively, with 11 bases between them. The CDR3 reads CAWSGAGRGNTIYF. CDR3 DNA sequence: TGTGCCTGGAGTGGGGCAGGGCGAGGAAACACCATATATTTT. Drawing the rest from reference TRBV30 and TRBJ1-3, the complete variable domain is SQTIHQWPATLVQPVGSPLSLECTVEGTSNPNLYWYRQAAGRGLQLLFYSVGIGQISSEVPQNLSASRPQDRQFILSSKKLLLSDSGFYLCAWSGAGRGNTIYFGEGSWLTVV.

This clone was picked up one time. The gene calls are TRBV2 and TRBJ2-1; no definite D call. The V end was cut by 6 bases, the J end by 0 bases, with 12 bases between. The length of the CDR3 is 15 residues. Germline CDR1 SNHLY, CDR2 FYNNEI. The CDR3 loop reads CASRPMRSSYNEQFF. The CDR3 DNA follows: TGTGCCAGCAGACCCATGAGGAGCTCCTACAATGAGCAGTTCTTC.

CDR3 DNA: TGTGCCAGCAGTAAGGACAGGGACCAAGAGACCCAGTACTTC. It translates to CASSKDRDQETQYF. The V gene is TRBV7-2, the J gene TRBJ2-5, with 8 nucleotides matching TRBD1. Germline V gene lookup returns CDR1 SGHTA and CDR2 FQGNSA. With 6 bases clipped from V and 0 bases from J, the junction kept 3 bases outside the gene matches. The CDR3 runs to 14 residues. Looking up the rest from reference TRBV7-2 and TRBJ2-5 gives the full variable domain: GAGVSQSPSNKVTEKGKDVELRCDPISGHTALYWYRQSLGQGLEFLIYFQGNSAPDKSGLPSDRFSAERTGGSVSTLTIQRTQQEDSAVYLCASSKDRDQETQYFGPGTRLLVL.

In this sample, this clone turned up a few times. The chain is built from TRBV5-6 and TRBJ1-4; D perhaps matches TRBD1 (5 bases). This CDR3 is built from 14 residues. CDR1 and CDR2 (germline): SGHDT, YYEEEE. Between the trimmed V and J ends, which lost 4 bases and 7 bases, there was a span of 14 bases. CDR3 region: CASSLQWGGEKLFF. CDR3 bases: TGTGCCAGCAGCCTCCAGTGGGGCGGTGAAAAACTGTTTTTT.

This sequence joins TRBV4-2 and TRBJ1-1; TRBD1 is a possible D gene (5 bases). Germline CDR1 LGHNA, CDR2 YNFKEQ. The V and J ends lost 1 base and 13 bases respectively, with 25 bases between them. The CDR3 sequence is 16 residues long. The CDR3 protein is CASSQASAGLPTDDFF. CDR3 coding DNA: TGTGCCAGCAGCCAAGCCTCGGCGGGGCTCCCCACGGATGATTTCTTT.

This chain links TRBV3-1 (or the pseudogene TRBV3-2) with TRBJ1-4; 9 positions match TRBD1. Per the germline V gene, CDR1 is LGHDT and CDR2 is YNNKEL (reference sequence). The CDR3 runs 16 residues. With 2 bases clipped from V and 7 bases from J, the junction kept 8 bases outside the gene matches. In DNA form, the CDR3 reads TGTGCCAGCAGCCAAAGGGGCACGGGACAGGGTGAAAAACTGTTTTTT. It codes for CASSQRGTGQGEKLFF.

The sample holds one count of this clone. This chain uses TRBV7-9 with TRBJ2-3; D gene uncertain. V was cut by 8 bases and J by 2 bases, with 11 bases left in between. Germline CDR1 and CDR2: SEHNR and FQNEAQ (reference sequence). CDR3 size: 13 residues. CDR3 DNA sequence: TGTGCCAGCGTTCTGGGCTCCACAGATACGCAGTATTTT. It specifies CASVLGSTDTQYF.

V is TRBV6-5 and J is TRBJ1-2, with D perhaps TRBD1 (5 bases). The germline gives CDR1 MNHEY, CDR2 SVGAGI. The ends were cut back, 5 bases at V and 1 base at J, with 14 bases in the middle. CDR3 length: 15 residues. The CDR3 region is CASSPPDTHNYGYTF. The CDR3 DNA follows: TGTGCCAGCAGTCCCCCGGACACGCATAACTATGGCTACACCTTC.

This clone was detected only a few times. The CDR3 is CASSQELNPRGDEKLFF. CDR3 nucleotides: TGCGCCAGCAGCCAAGAATTGAACCCCCGGGGAGATGAAAAACTGTTTTTT. The J gene is TRBJ1-4, the V gene TRBV4-3, with D hard to call. Trimming cost V 0 bases and J 6 bases, with 17 bases left between them. Germline V gene data show CDR1 as LGHNA and CDR2 as YSLEER. There are 17 residues in the CDR3.

Notes on this clone: The same CDR3 can be traced to other DNA sequences in this sample. The rearrangement links TRBV9 to TRBJ1-1; a weak D match, TRBD1 (5 bases). The CDR3 runs to 14 residues. Trimming took 0 bases from V and 3 from J, leaving 9 bases between them. CDR1 and CDR2 from the germline V gene are SGDLS and YYNGEE. Written as DNA, the CDR3 is TGTGCCAGCAGCGTAGTGGGAGGGGACACTGAAGCTTTCTTT. Translating it yields CASSVVGGDTEAFF.

The chain has TRBV15 and TRBJ1-1; 8 nucleotides agree with TRBD1. V shed 3 bases and J 0 bases; nucleotides not matched to a gene: 12. Germline V lookup: CDR1 LNHNV, CDR2 YYDKDF (reference sequence). The CDR3 loop spans 18 amino acids. CDR3 protein: CATSSPGTGGRMNTEAFF. The CDR3 coding sequence is TGTGCCACCAGCAGTCCAGGAACAGGGGGTCGAATGAACACTGAAGCTTTCTTT. The full variable domain, rest sourced from reference TRBV15 and TRBJ1-1, is DAMVIQNPRYQVTQFGKPVTLSCSQTLNHNVMYWYQQKSSQAPKLLFHYYDKDFNNEADTPDNFQSRRPNTSFCFLDIRSPGLGDTAMYLCATSSPGTGGRMNTEAFFGQGTRLTVV.

V and J are TRBV10-3 and TRBJ1-1; maybe TRBD1 (5 bases). Trimming took 3 bases from V and 1 from J, leaving 9 bases between them. This CDR3 is built from 14 residues. Germline CDR1 is ENHRY and CDR2 is SYGVKD. CDR3 loop: CAISDRQGNTEAFF. The CDR3 nucleotides are TGTGCCATCAGTGATAGGCAGGGGAACACTGAAGCTTTCTTT.

Only one count was recorded for this clone. The chain joins TRBV19 to TRBJ2-1; D unresolved. The CDR3 is 11 residues long. Trimming stripped 6 bases from V and 7 bases from J, with 7 bases between. Germline lookup yields CDR1 LNHDA and CDR2 SQIVND (reference sequence). In nucleotides, the CDR3 is TGTGCCAGTAGATACAAGAATGAGCAGTTCTTC. Translation gives CASRYKNEQFF.

The chain joins TRBV6-6 to TRBJ2-7, with 9 positions matching TRBD1. J gave up 6 bases and V 0 bases, and 0 bases lay outside the gene matches. CDR1 and CDR2 (germline): MNHNY, SVGAGI (reference sequence). The CDR3 extends over 13 amino acids. The CDR3 reads CASSYSTGGEQYF. Written as DNA, the CDR3 is TGTGCCAGCAGTTACTCGACAGGGGGCGAGCAGTACTTC.

The chain recombines TRBV28 with TRBJ1-2; TRBD1 agrees at 8 bases. V lost 6 bases and J lost 8; bases outside the gene matches: 8. Germline CDR1 MDHEN, CDR2 SYDVKM. The CDR3 sequence is 13 residues long. The CDR3 bases are TGTGCCAGCAGACTACCAGGGGGCCCGGGCTACACCTTC. Translating it yields CASRLPGGPGYTF.

The chain couples TRBV4-1 to TRBJ1-3; perhaps TRBD1 as D (5 bases). The CDR3 totals 15 residues. Germline lookup yields CDR1 MGHRA and CDR2 YSYEKL. Trimming took 1 base from V and 13 from J, leaving 20 bases between them. CDR3 in DNA: TGCGCCAGCAGCCAAGTCTTTGGGGCAACAGGCGAAATATATTTT. Its protein product is CASSQVFGATGEIYF.

The genes are TRBV15 and TRBJ1-3, with D unresolved. Trimming took off 3 bases at V and 0 bases at J, with 12 bases between the two ends. The CDR3 has 16 residues. Germline V gene data show CDR1 as LNHNV and CDR2 as YYDKDF (reference sequence). The DNA for the CDR3 is TGTGCCACCAGCAGGGGAGGACCGAGCTCTGGAAACACCATATATTTT. Amino acid sequence: CATSRGGPSSGNTIYF.

In regard to this clone: Different DNA sequences within this sample yield the same CDR3. The chain joins TRBV20-1 to TRBJ2-2, with a possible D match to TRBD1 (6 bases). Germline CDR1 is DFQATT and CDR2 is SNEGSKA (reference sequence). The V end lost 6 bases, the J end lost 5 bases, and 10 bases lay between the germline ends. The CDR3 is 12 residues long. CDR3 sequence (DNA): TGCAGTGCAAGTAGGGGGACCGGGGAGCTGTTTTTT. Amino acids: CSASRGTGELFF.

V gene TRBV14 combines with J gene TRBJ1-1, with D possibly being TRBD1 (5 bases). CDR1 is SGHDN, CDR2 FVKESK, per germline. This CDR3 has 16 amino acids. V lost 0 bases and J lost 5, with 16 bases in between. In nucleotides, the CDR3 is TGTGCCAGCAGCCAAGATGGAGGGGTAGGTCCAACTGAAGCTTTCTTT. Translating it yields CASSQDGGVGPTEAFF.

The chain combines TRBV4-1 with TRBJ1-2, with 10 bases lining up with TRBD1. V dropped 0 bases and J dropped 6; count of bases not matched to a gene: 4. Germline CDR1 and CDR2: MGHRA and YSYEKL. The CDR3 sequence is 15 residues long. CDR3 coding DNA: TGCGCCAGCAGCCAAGATGGGACAGGGGCGGATGGCTACACCTTC. It codes for CASSQDGTGADGYTF.

This chain links TRBV3-1 (or the pseudogene TRBV3-2) with TRBJ2-7; TRBD2 aligns across 9 bases. Germline CDR1 LGHDT, CDR2 YNNKEL (reference sequence). Trimming removed 4 bases from V and 5 bases from J; junction bases left unmatched: 9. CDR3 length: 15 amino acids. The CDR3 sequence: CASSPSGLASDEQYF. The CDR3 DNA follows: TGTGCCAGCAGCCCCTCTGGACTAGCGTCGGACGAGCAGTACTTC.

The rearrangement joins TRBV30 to TRBJ1-5; perhaps TRBD1 as D (6 bases). Between the trimmed V and J ends, which lost 2 bases and 5 bases, there was a span of 13 bases. The CDR3 has 14 amino acids. Looked up from germline, CDR1 is GTSNPN and CDR2 is SVGIG (reference sequence). CDR3 in DNA: TGTGCCTGGAGTTATGCAGGGGACCATCAGCCCCAGCATTTT. It codes for CAWSYAGDHQPQHF.

The chain joins TRBV4-1 to TRBJ1-6; TRBD1 aligns across 7 bases. From germline, CDR1 is MGHRA and CDR2 YSYEKL. With 3 bases clipped from V and 10 bases from J, the junction kept 12 bases outside the gene matches. The CDR3 sequence is 16 residues long. This CDR3 reads CASSQIPGTEESPLHF. The CDR3 coding sequence is TGCGCCAGCAGCCAGATTCCCGGGACAGAGGAGTCACCCCTCCACTTT.